This is a list of T cell receptor beta chains from one sample in a study of read filtering for tumor transcriptome and immune sequencing. Using its own MiXCR run on the reads, TCRdb lists one record per CDR3 protein. The table has more than 35,000 distinct CDR3 sequences, 12% to 15% seen once. Sequencing was performed on a population of CD138-negative cells sorted from bone marrow. The receptors were sampled from a donor aged 40 or over with multiple myeloma. Both conserved end residues are part of each CDR3. The D gene is left open where the match is weak. Clone sizes are given selectively: once, few, many, or a class where the clone is expanded.

V gene	D gene	clone size	J gene	CDR3 DNA	CDR3 protein
TRBV7-3	TRBD1	many	TRBJ1-1	TGTGCCAGCAGCTTATCCGGGACAGTGAACACTGAAGCTTTCTTT	CASSLSGTVNTEAFF
TRBV13	.	.	TRBJ2-7	TGCGCCAGCAGCTTAGGCCGTAGAGGGGGCTACGAGCAGTACTTC	CASSLGRRGGYEQYF
TRBV11-2	.	many	TRBJ2-7	TGTGCCAGCAGGGACGTAGGCAGGGATCCCGAGCAGTACTTC	CASRDVGRDPEQYF
TRBV7-9	TRBD1	.	TRBJ2-1	TGTGCCAGCAGCATCCCGGGACAGGGACACAATGAGCAGTTCTTC	CASSIPGQGHNEQFF
TRBV20-1	TRBD2	many	TRBJ2-3	TGCAGTGCTGGGCGAGCGGGGGGCCTGTCAGATACGCAGTATTTT	CSAGRAGGLSDTQYF
TRBV5-4	TRBD2	many	TRBJ2-3	TGTGCCAGCAGCACTGGACTAGCCCTCACAGATACGCAGTATTTT	CASSTGLALTDTQYF
TRBV30	.	many	TRBJ2-1	TGTGCCTGGAGTGTACAATTTGGACAGTACAATGAGCAGTTCTTC	CAWSVQFGQYNEQFF
TRBV27	TRBD1	.	TRBJ2-1	TGTGCCAGCACCCGACGGGACAGTACCAATGGGCGGTTCTTC	CASTRRDSTNGRFF
TRBV7-9	TRBD1	many	TRBJ1-1	TGTGCCAGCAGCAGGGAGACAGGGATGAACACTGAAGCTTTCTTT	CASSRETGMNTEAFF
TRBV2	.	many	TRBJ1-4	TGTGCCAGCCAAGAGGGAGGACCTAATGAAAAACTGTTTTTT	CASQEGGPNEKLFF
TRBV10-3	.	many	TRBJ2-3	TGTGCCATCAGCCCGAATACTGGTTTCACAGATACGCAGTATTTT	CAISPNTGFTDTQYF
TRBV12-3/TRBV12-4	.	many	TRBJ1-1	TGTGCCAGCAGCAGACAGGAGAACACTGAAGCTTTCTTT	CASSRQENTEAFF
TRBV7-9	.	many	TRBJ2-5	TGTGCCAGCAGCTTAGCGCTTGAGGCGACCCAGTACTTC	CASSLALEATQYF
TRBV3-1	.	many	TRBJ2-7	TGTGCCAGCAGCCCCCAAGGCAGGGCGTACGAGCAGTACTTC	CASSPQGRAYEQYF
TRBV20-1	TRBD2	many	TRBJ2-5	TGCAGTGCTAGAGTGGGCGGGGGGGTGCAAGAGACCCAGTACTTC	CSARVGGGVQETQYF
TRBV20-1	.	many	TRBJ2-5	TGCAGTGCTAGATCGGGGGAGACCCAGTACTTC	CSARSGETQYF
TRBV28	.	few	TRBJ1-3	TGTGCCAGCAGTTTAACTCCACAGGGAATAAGAAACACCATATATTTT	CASSLTPQGIRNTIYF
TRBV28	TRBD1	many	TRBJ2-1	TGTGCCAGCAGCCCGGACAGGGTTCTAAATGAGCAGTTCTTC	CASSPDRVLNEQFF
TRBV20-1	.	many	TRBJ2-1	TGCAGTGCTAGGTCCTCCTCTTCCCGGGGCTACAATGAGCAGTTCTTC	CSARSSSSRGYNEQFF
TRBV24-1	.	few	TRBJ2-5	TGTGCCACCAGTGATTTGAATCCGGAGACCCAGTACTTC	CATSDLNPETQYF
TRBV2	.	few	TRBJ2-5	TGTGCCAGCAGTAGGGAGACCCAGTACTTC	CASSRETQYF
TRBV5-4	.	many	TRBJ2-2	TGTGCCAGCAGCCGACGACAGTCCGGGGAGCTGTTTTTT	CASSRRQSGELFF
TRBV19	.	many	TRBJ2-3	TGTGCCACTTCTCCGCAGGCTGGGGCAGATACGCAGTATTTT	CATSPQAGADTQYF
TRBV7-9	.	.	TRBJ1-1	TGTGCCAGCAGCTTTGGAATTCTAAACACTGAAGCTTTCTTT	CASSFGILNTEAFF
TRBV12-3/TRBV12-4	.	many	TRBJ1-1	TGTGCCAGCAGTTTTAAACTCAACACTGAAGCTTTCTTT	CASSFKLNTEAFF
TRBV6-6	.	many	TRBJ2-1	TGTGCCAGCAGTTACCTAGACCGAGGGAGAAACAATGAGCAGTTCTTC	CASSYLDRGRNNEQFF
TRBV20-1	TRBD2	many	TRBJ2-1	TGCAGTGCTAGATTATGGACTAGCGGGGGATACAATGAGCAGTTCTTC	CSARLWTSGGYNEQFF
TRBV6-6	.	many	TRBJ2-5	TGTGCCAGCGGTTCCTGGGACGACCTCGGGACCCAGTACTTC	CASGSWDDLGTQYF
TRBV11-2	TRBD2	many	TRBJ2-4	TGTGCCAGCAGCTCCCTGACTAGCGGGGGGACCATGAAAAACATTCAGTACTTC	CASSSLTSGGTMKNIQYF
TRBV7-2	.	many	TRBJ2-1	TGTACCAGCAGCTTAGGGGGTGGAGCCTACAATGAGCAGTTCTTC	CTSSLGGGAYNEQFF
TRBV7-9	.	many	TRBJ2-7	TGTGCCAGCAGCTTAAGGGGGAGTCGCTCCTACGAGCAGTACTTC	CASSLRGSRSYEQYF
TRBV5-6	.	.	TRBJ2-1	TGTGCCACCAGCTTAAGCGCTGGACAGTTCTTC	CATSLSAGQFF
TRBV20-1	.	medium-sized	TRBJ1-1	TGCAGTGCTAGAGATTATGAAGCTTTCTTT	CSARDYEAFF